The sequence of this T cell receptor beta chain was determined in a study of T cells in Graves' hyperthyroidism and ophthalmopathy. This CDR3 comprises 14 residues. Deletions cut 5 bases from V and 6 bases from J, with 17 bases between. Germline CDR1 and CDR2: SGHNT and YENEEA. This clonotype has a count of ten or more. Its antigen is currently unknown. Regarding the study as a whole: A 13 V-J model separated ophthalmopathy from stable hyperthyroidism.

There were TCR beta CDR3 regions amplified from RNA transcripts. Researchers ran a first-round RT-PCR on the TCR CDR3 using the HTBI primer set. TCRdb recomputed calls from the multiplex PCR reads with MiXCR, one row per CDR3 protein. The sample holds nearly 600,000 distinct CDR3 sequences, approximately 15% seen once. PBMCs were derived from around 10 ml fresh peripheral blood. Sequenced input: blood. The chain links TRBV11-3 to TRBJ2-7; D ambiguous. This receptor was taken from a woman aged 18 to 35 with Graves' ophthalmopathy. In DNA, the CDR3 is TGTGCCAGCAGCCTCGAACATCCCCGAGGCGAGCAGTACTTC. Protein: CASSLEHPRGEQYF. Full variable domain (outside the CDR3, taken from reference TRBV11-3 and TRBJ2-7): EAGVVQSPRYKIIEKKQPVAFWCNPISGHNTLYWYLQNLGQGPELLIRYENEEAVDDSQLPKDRFSAERLKGVDSTLKIQPAELGDSAVYLCASSLEHPRGEQYFGPGTRLTVT.